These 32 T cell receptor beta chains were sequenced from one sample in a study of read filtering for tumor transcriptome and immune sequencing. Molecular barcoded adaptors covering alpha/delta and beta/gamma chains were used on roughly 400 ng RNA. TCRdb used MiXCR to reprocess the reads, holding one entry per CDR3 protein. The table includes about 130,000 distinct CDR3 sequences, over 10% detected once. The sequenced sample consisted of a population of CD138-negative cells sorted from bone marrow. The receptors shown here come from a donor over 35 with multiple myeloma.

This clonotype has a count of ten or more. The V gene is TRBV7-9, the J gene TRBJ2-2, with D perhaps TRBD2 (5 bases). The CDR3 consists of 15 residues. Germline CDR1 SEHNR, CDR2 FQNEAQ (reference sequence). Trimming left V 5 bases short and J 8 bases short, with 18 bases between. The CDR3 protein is CASSPRTDLVGELFF. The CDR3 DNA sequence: TGTGCCAGCAGCCCACGGACGGACTTAGTAGGGGAGCTGTTTTTT.

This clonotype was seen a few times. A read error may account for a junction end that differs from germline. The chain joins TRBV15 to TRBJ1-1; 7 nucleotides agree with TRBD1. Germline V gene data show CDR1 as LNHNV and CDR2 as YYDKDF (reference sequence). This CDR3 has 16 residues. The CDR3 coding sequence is TGTGCCACCAGCAGAGATACAGGGGCCCGTGGCACTGAAGCTGTCTTT. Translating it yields CATSRDTGARGTEAVF.

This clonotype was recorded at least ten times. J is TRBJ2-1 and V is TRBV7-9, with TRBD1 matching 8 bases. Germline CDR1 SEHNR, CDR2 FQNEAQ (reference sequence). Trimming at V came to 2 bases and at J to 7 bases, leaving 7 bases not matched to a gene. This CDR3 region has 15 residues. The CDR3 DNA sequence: TGTGCCAGCAGCTTATATCGCGGACAGGGAAATGAGCAGTTCTTC. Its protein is CASSLYRGQGNEQFF.

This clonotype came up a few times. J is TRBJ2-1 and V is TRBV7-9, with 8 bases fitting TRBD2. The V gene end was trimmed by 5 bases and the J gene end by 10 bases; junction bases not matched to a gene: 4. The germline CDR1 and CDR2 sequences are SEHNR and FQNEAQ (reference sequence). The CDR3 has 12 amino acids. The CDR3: CASSMTSDEQFF. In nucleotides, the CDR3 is TGTGCCAGCAGCATGACTAGCGACGAGCAGTTCTTC.

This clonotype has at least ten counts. In DNA form, the CDR3 reads TGCGCCAGCAGAGACAGGGAGGGCACTGAAGCTTTCTTT. Its protein is CASRDREGTEAFF. This rearrangement joins TRBV10-1 to TRBJ1-1; TRBD1 matches 7 bases. This CDR3 has 13 amino acids. Germline-derived CDR1 and CDR2 are WNHNN and SYGVQD (reference sequence). V dropped 6 bases and J dropped 4; count of bases not matched to a gene: 5.

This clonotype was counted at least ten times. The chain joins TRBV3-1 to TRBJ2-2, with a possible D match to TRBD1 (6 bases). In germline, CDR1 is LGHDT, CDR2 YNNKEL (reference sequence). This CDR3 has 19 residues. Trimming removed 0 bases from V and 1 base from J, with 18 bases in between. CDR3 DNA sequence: TGTGCCAGCAGCCAAGAAGTTGGATGGACAGCTAAGAACACCGGGGAGCTGTTTTTT. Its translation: CASSQEVGWTAKNTGELFF. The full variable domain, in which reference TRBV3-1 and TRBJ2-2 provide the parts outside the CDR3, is DTAVSQTPKYLVTQMGNDKSIKCEQNLGHDTMYWYKQDSKKFLKIMFSYNNKELIINETVPNRFSPKSPDKAHLNLHINSLELGDSAVYFCASSQEVGWTAKNTGELFFGEGSRLTVL.

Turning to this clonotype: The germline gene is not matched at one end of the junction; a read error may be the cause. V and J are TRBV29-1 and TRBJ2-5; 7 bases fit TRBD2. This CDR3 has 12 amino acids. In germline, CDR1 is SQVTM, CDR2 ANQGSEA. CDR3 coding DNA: TGCAGCGCCCGACTAGCAGAAGAGACCCGGTACTTC. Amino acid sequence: CSARLAEETRYF. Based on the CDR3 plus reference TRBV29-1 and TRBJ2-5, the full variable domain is SAVISQKPSRDICQRGTSLTIQCQVDSQVTMMFWYRQQPGQSLTLIATANQGSEATYESGFVIDKFPISRPNLTFSTLTVSNMSPEDSSIYLCSARLAEETRYFGPGTRLLVL.

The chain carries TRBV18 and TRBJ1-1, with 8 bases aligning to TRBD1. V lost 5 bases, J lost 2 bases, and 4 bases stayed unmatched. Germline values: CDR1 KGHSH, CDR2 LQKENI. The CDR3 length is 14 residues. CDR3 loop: CASSEQGDNTEAFF. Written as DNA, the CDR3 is TGTGCCAGCTCAGAACAGGGGGATAACACTGAAGCTTTCTTT.

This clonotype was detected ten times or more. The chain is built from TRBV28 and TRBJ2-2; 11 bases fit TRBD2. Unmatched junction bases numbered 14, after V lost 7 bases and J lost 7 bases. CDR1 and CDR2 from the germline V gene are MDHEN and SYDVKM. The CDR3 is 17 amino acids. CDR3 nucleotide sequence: TGTGCCAGCAAACCTAACCTAGCGGGAGGAGGGCACGGGGAGCTGTTTTTT. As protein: CASKPNLAGGGHGELFF. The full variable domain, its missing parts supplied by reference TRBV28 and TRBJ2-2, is DVKVTQSSRYLVKRTGEKVFLECVQDMDHENMFWYRQDPGLGLRLIYFSYDVKMKEKGDIPEGYSVSREKKERFSLILESASTNQTSMYLCASKPNLAGGGHGELFFGEGSRLTVL.

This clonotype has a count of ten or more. CDR3 in amino acids: CASRPLAGTDTQYF. CDR3 nucleotide sequence: TGTGCCAGCAGACCTCTGGCGGGCACAGATACGCAGTATTTT. The genes are TRBV28 and TRBJ2-3; D ambiguous. There are 14 residues in the CDR3. V was trimmed by 6 bases and J by 1 base, leaving 11 bases between them. Per germline, CDR1 MDHEN and CDR2 SYDVKM.

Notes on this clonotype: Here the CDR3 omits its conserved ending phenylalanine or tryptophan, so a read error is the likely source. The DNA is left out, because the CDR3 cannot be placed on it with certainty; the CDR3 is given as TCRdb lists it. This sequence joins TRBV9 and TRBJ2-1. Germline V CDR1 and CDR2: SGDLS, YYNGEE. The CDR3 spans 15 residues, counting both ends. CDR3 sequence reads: CASSVTDETYNEQIS.

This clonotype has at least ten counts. The CDR3 here is CASSYNTGTGVQPQHF. For the CDR3, the DNA is TGTGCCAGCAGTTACAACACCGGGACAGGGGTTCAGCCCCAGCATTTT. The chain links TRBV6-2 or TRBV6-3 to TRBJ1-5, with 10 bases aligning to TRBD1. Unmatched junction bases numbered 7, after V lost 2 bases and J lost 6 bases. Germline assignment: CDR1 MNHEY and CDR2 SVGEGT. This CDR3 has 16 amino acids.

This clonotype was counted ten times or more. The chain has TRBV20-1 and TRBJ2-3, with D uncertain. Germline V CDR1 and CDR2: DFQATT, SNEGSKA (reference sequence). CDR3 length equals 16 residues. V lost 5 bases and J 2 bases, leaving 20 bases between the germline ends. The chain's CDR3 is CSAAPGLIPPTDTQYF. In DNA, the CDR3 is TGCAGTGCTGCCCCGGGCCTTATACCCCCCACAGATACGCAGTATTTT.

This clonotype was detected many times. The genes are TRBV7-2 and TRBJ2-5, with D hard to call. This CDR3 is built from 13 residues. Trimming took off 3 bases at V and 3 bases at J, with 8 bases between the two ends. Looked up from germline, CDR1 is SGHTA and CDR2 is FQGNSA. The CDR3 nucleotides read TGTGCCAGCAGCTTGTACAGTGAAGAGACCCAGTACTTC. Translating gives CASSLYSEETQYF.

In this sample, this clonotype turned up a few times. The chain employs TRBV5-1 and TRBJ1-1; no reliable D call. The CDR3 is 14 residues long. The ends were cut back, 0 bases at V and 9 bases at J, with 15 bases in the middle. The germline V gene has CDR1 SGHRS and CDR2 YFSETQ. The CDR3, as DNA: TGCGCCAGCAGCTTGGGGGCCGGCGTCGGTAAAGCTTTCTTT. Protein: CASSLGAGVGKAFF.

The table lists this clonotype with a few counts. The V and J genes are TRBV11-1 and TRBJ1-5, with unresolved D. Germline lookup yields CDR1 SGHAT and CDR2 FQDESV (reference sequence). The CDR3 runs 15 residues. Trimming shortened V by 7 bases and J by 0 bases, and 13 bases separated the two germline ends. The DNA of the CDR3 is TGTGCCAGCATCAAATCAGAGAATAGCAATCAGCCCCAGCATTTT. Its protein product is CASIKSENSNQPQHF. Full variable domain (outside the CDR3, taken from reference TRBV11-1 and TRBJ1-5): EAEVAQSPRYKITEKSQAVAFWCDPISGHATLYWYRQILGQGPELLVQFQDESVVDDSQLPKDRFSAERLKGVDSTLKIQPAELGDSAMYLCASIKSENSNQPQHFGDGTRLSIL.

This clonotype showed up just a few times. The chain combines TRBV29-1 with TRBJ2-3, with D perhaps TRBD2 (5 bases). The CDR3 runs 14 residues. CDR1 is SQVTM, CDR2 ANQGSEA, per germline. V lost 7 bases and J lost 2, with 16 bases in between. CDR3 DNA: TGCAGCGCCCAGGTGGCTCGGGACACAGATACGCAGTATTTT. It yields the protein CSAQVARDTDTQYF.

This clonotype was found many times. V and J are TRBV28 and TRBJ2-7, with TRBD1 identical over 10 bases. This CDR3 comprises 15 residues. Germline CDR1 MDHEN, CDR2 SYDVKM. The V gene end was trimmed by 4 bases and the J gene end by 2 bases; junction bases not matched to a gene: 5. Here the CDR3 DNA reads TGTGCCAGCAGTTCCCCGGGACAGGGGACCTACGAGCAGTACTTC. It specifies CASSSPGQGTYEQYF.

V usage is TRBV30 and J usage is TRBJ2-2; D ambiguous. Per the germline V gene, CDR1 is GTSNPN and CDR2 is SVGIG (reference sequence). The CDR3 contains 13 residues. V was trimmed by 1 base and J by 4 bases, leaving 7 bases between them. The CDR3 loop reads CAWSALATGELFF. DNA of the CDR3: TGTGCCTGGAGTGCCCTCGCCACCGGGGAGCTGTTTTTT.

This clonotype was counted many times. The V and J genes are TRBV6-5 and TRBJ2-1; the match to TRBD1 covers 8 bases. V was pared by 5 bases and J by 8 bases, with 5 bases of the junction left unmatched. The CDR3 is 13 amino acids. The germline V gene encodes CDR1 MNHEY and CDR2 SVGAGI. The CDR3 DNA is TGTGCCAGCAGTCGTGGGACAGGCCATGAGCAGTTCTTC. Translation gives CASSRGTGHEQFF.

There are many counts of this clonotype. The CDR3 sequence: CASSFGTSGRGTYEQYF. In DNA form, the CDR3 reads TGTGCCAGCAGCTTCGGGACTAGCGGGAGGGGGACTTACGAGCAGTACTTC. The chain carries TRBV11-2 and TRBJ2-7; 16 bases line up with TRBD2. In germline, CDR1 is SGHAT, CDR2 FQNNGV. V lost 3 bases to trimming and J lost 4 bases; unmatched junction nucleotides: 6. This CDR3 spans 17 amino acids.

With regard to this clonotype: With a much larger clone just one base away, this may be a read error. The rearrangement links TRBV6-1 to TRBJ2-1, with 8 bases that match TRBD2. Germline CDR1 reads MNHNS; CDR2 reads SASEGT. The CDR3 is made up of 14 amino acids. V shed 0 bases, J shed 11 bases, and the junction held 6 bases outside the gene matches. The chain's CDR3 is CASSEAREGGKQFF. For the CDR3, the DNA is TGTGCCAGCAGTGAAGCCCGGGAGGGTGGTAAGCAGTTCTTC.

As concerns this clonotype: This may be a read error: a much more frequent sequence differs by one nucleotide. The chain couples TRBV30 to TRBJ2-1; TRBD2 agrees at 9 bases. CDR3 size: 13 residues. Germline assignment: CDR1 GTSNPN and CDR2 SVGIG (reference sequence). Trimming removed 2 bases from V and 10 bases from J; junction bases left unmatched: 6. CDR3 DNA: TGTGCCTGGAGTTTGAATAGCGGGAGAGAGCAGTTCTTC. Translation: CAWSLNSGREQFF.

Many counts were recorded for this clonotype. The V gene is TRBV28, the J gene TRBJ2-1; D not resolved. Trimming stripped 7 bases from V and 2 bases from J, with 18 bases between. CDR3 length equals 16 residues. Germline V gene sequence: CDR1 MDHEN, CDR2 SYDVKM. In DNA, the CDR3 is TGTGCCAGCACCTTAGGGCAGGACCGCCCCTACAATGAGCAGTTCTTC. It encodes CASTLGQDRPYNEQFF.

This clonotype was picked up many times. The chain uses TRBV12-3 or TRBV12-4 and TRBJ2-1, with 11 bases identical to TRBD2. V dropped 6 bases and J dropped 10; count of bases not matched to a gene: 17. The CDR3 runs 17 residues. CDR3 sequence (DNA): TGTGCCAGCAGACGCCCCTTTGGTAGCGGGGGGGCGGAGGAGCAGTTCTTC. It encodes CASRRPFGSGGAEEQFF.

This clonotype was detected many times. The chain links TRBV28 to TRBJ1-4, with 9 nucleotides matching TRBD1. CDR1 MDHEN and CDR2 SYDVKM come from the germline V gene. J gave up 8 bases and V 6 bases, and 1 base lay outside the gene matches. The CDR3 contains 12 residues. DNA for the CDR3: TGTGCCAGCAGGGGACAGGGCGAAAAACTGTTTTTT. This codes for CASRGQGEKLFF.

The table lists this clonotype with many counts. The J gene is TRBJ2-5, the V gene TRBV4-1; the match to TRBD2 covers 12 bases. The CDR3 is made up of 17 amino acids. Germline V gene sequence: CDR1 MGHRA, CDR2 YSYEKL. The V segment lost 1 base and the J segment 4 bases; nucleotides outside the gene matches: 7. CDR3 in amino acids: CASSQGLAGGPLETQYF. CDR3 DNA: TGCGCCAGCAGCCAAGGTCTAGCGGGAGGGCCCCTAGAGACCCAGTACTTC.

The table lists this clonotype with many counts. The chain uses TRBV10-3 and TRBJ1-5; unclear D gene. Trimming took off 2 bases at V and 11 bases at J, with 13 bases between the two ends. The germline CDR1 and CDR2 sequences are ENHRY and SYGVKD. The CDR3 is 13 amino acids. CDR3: CAISEAGASSQHF. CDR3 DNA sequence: TGTGCCATCAGTGAGGCCGGTGCGTCGTCCCAGCATTTT.

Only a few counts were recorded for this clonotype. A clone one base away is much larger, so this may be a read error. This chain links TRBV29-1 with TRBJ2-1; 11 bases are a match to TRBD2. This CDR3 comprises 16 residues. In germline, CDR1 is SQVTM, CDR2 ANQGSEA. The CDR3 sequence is CSVGKGLAVSYNGQFF. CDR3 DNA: TGCAGCGTTGGAAAGGGACTAGCGGTCTCCTACAATGGGCAGTTCTTC.

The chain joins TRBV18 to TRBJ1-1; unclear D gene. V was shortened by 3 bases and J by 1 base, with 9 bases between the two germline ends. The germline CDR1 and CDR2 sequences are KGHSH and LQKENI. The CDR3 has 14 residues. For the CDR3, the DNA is TGTGCCAGCTCACCCACTGGATGGAACACTGAAGCTTTCTTT. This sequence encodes CASSPTGWNTEAFF.

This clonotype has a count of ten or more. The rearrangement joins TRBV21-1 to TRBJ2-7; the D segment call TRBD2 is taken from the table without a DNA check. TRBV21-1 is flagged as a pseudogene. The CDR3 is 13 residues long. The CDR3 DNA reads TGTGCCAGCAGCAAACCAGTCCCCTACGAGCAGTACTTC. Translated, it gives CASSKPVPYEQYF.

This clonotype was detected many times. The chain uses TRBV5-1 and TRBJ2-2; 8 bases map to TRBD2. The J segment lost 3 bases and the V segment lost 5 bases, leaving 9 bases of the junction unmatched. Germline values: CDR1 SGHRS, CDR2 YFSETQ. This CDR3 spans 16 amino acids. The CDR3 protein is CASSLSGILYTGELFF. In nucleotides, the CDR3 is TGCGCCAGCAGTCTTAGCGGGATACTGTACACCGGGGAGCTGTTTTTT.